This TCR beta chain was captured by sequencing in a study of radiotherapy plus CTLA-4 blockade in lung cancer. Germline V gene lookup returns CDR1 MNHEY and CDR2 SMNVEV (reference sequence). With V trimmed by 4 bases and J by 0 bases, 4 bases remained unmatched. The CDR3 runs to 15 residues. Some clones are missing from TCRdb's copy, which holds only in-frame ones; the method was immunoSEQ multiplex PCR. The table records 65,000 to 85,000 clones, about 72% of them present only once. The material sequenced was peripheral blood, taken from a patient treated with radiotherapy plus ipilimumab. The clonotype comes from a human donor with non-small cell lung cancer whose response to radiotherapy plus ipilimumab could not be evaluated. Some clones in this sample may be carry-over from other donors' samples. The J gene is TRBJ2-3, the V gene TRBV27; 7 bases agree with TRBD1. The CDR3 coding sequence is TGTGCCAGCAGTTCGGGACAGACTAGCACAGATACGCAGTATTTT. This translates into CASSSGQTSTDTQYF.